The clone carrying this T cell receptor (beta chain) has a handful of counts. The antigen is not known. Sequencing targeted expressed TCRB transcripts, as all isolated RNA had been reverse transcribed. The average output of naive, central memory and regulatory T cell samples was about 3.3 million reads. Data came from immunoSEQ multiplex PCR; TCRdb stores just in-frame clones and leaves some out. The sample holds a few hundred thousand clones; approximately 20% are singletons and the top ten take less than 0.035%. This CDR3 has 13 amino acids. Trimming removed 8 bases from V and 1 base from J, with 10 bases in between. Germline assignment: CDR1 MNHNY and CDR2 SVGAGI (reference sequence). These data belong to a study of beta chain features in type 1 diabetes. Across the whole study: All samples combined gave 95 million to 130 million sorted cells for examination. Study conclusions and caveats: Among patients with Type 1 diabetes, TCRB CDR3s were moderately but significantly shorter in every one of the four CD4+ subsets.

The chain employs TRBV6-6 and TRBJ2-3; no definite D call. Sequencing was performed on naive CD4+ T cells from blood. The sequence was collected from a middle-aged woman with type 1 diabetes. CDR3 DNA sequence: TGTGCCAGCCGGTCCGGTGGCACAGATACGCAGTATTTT. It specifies CASRSGGTDTQYF.